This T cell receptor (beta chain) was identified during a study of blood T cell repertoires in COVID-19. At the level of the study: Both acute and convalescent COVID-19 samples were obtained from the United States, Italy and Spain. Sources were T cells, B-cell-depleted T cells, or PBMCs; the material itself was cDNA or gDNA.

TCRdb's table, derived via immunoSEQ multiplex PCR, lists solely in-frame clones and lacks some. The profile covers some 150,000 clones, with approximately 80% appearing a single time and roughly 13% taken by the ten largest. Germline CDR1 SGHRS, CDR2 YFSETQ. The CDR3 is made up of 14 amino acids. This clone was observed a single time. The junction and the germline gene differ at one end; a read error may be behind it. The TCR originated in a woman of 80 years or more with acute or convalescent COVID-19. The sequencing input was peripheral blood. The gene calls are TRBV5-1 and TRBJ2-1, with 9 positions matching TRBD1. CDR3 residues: CASSSTSAGTGLLF. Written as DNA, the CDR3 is TGCGCCAGCAGCTCCACCTCCGCCGGGACAGGGTTACTCTTC.